What follows are 5 T cell receptor beta chains derived from one specimen sequenced in a study of blood T cell repertoires in COVID-19. The data were produced by immunoSEQ multiplex PCR, yet TCRdb's version contains in-frame clones alone and is incomplete. The repertoire holds about 97,000 clones, with approximately 90% as singletons. Material for sequencing was peripheral blood. These receptors came from a human donor in a cohort sampled during active COVID-19.

The chain links TRBV5-1 to TRBJ2-1, with D tentatively TRBD2 (5 bases). The CDR3 spans 15 residues. Germline V gene data show CDR1 as SGHRS and CDR2 as YFSETQ. Deletions cut 4 bases from V and 0 bases from J, with 11 bases between. CDR3 loop: CASSRAGSSYNEQFF. The CDR3 bases are TGCGCCAGCAGCAGGGCGGGTAGCTCCTACAATGAGCAGTTCTTC.

The rearrangement joins TRBV4-1 to TRBJ1-2; D perhaps matches TRBD1 (6 bases). The CDR3 is made up of 15 amino acids. V lost 4 bases and J lost 4, with 16 bases in between. Looked up from germline, CDR1 is MGHRA and CDR2 is YSYEKL. CDR3 nucleotides: TGCGCCAGCAGCCTCAACCGGGAGGGGGTCTATGGCTACACCTTC. Encoded protein: CASSLNREGVYGYTF.

The J gene is TRBJ2-3, the V gene TRBV11-3, with a weak D call TRBD1 (6 bases). Per germline, CDR1 SGHNT and CDR2 YENEEA. Trimming pared 5 bases from V and 5 bases from J, leaving 17 bases between. This CDR3 has 15 residues. CDR3 sequence: CASSMGGGRGDTQYF. Written as DNA, the CDR3 is TGTGCCAGCAGCATGGGTGGGGGCCGGGGAGATACGCAGTATTTT.

The CDR3 nucleotides read TGCGCCAGCAGTGATTACAGTGAAAAACTGTTTTTT. Residues: CASSDYSEKLFF. The genes are TRBV10-1 and TRBJ1-4; no reliable D call. CDR3 length: 12 residues. V was cut by 3 bases and J by 7 bases, with 6 bases left in between. The germline V gene has CDR1 WNHNN and CDR2 SYGVQD (reference sequence).

The V call is TRBV6-5, the J call TRBJ2-5; the match to TRBD1 covers 7 bases. After removal of 7 bases from V and 0 bases from J, the junction contained 5 bases not matched to a gene. CDR3 length equals 14 residues. Germline V gene sequence: CDR1 MNHEY, CDR2 SVGAGI. The CDR3: CASIRGRDQETQYF. The CDR3 bases are TGTGCCAGCATAAGGGGGCGCGACCAAGAGACCCAGTACTTC.